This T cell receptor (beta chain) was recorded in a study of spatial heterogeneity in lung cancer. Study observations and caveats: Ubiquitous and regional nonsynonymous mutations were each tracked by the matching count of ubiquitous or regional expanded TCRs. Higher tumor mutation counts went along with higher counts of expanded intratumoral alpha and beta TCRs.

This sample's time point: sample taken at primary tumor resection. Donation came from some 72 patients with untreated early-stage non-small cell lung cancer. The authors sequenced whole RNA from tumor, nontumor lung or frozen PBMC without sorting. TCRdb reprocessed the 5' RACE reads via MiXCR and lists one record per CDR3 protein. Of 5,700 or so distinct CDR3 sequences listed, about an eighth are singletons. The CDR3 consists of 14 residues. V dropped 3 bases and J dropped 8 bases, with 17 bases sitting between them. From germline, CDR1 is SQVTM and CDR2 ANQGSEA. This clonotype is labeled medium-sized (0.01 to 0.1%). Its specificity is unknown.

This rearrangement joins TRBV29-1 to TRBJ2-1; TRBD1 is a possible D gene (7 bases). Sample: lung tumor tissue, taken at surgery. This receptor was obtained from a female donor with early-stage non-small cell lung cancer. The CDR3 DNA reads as TGCAGCGTTGAGGAGGGACAGTTCTTCCATGAGCAGTTCTTC. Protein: CSVEEGQFFHEQFF.